A selection of T cell receptor beta chains follows, all from one sample in a study of T cell repertoires in cytomegalovirus infection. TCRdb re-called the reads with MiXCR, one entry per CDR3 protein. The sample lists under 350,000 distinct CDR3 sequences, around a tenth seen once, with around 4.1% in the top ten. Sequenced: PBMCs. The receptor source for this set is a human donor in good health (CMV status not recorded). Some clones in this sample may be carry-over from other donors' samples. The CDR3 runs from the conserved cysteine through the conserved F or W. D genes are given only for firm matches. The size field is filled for only some rows; it gives once, few, many or a size class.

TRBD1	TRBJ1-3	TRBV6-1	18	.	CASSRWTGGSPSGNTIYF	TGTGCCAGCAGTCGCTGGACAGGGGGAAGCCCCTCTGGAAACACCATATATTTT
.	TRBJ1-5	TRBV7-8	18	many	CASSSSFSGVSLEQPQHF	TGTGCCAGCAGCTCAAGTTTCTCAGGGGTTTCACTTGAACAGCCCCAGCATTTT
.	TRBJ1-5	TRBV27	15	.	CASSSRQLSNQPQHF	TGTGCCAGCAGTTCTAGACAGCTTAGCAATCAGCCCCAGCATTTT
.	TRBJ2-1	TRBV7-3	15	many	CASSPTGTTYNEQFF	TGTGCCAGCAGCCCAACGGGGACCACCTACAATGAGCAGTTCTTC
TRBD1	TRBJ1-4	TRBV5-1	15	few	CASSLAETGVEKLFF	TGCGCCAGCAGCTTGGCCGAGACAGGGGTGGAAAAACTGTTTTTT
.	TRBJ1-2	TRBV4-3	15	few	CASSQTQGSLYGYTF	TGCGCCAGCAGCCAAACCCAGGGATCACTCTATGGCTACACCTTC
TRBD1	TRBJ2-1	TRBV12-3/TRBV12-4	16	.	CASTFYRGRLNNEQFF	TGTGCCAGCACTTTTTACAGGGGGCGGCTTAACAATGAGCAGTTCTTC
TRBD1	TRBJ1-2	TRBV2	13	many	CASTPNRGYGYTF	TGTGCCAGCACCCCGAACAGGGGTTATGGCTACACCTTC
TRBD1	TRBJ1-2	TRBV19	14	.	CASSSTGGNYGYTF	TGTGCCAGTAGTTCCACAGGGGGCAACTATGGCTACACCTTC
TRBD2	TRBJ2-1	TRBV30	13	.	CAWSRGVPNEQFF	TGTGCCTGGAGTCGGGGGGTCCCCAATGAGCAGTTCTTC
.	TRBJ2-3	TRBV24-1	14	few	CATSDTGPADTQYF	TGTGCCACCAGTGATACAGGGCCCGCAGATACGCAGTATTTT
TRBD2	TRBJ2-1	TRBV7-9	15	few	CASRAGTSGYNEQFF	TGTGCCAGCAGAGCCGGGACTAGCGGGTACAATGAGCAGTTCTTC
TRBD2	TRBJ2-2	TRBV28	14	.	CASRRSGRSGELFF	TGTGCCAGCCGGAGAAGCGGGAGGTCCGGGGAGCTGTTTTTT
TRBD2	TRBJ2-2	TRBV7-2	17	many	CASSLGLAGAGTGELFF	TGTGCCAGCAGCCTGGGACTAGCGGGAGCAGGGACCGGGGAGCTGTTTTTT
TRBD1	TRBJ2-5	TRBV5-4	16	.	CASSAPGQGSGETQYF	TGTGCCAGCAGCGCACCGGGACAGGGATCCGGCGAGACCCAGTACTTC
.	TRBJ2-3	TRBV4-1	15	many	CASSPKGVSTDTQYF	TGCGCCAGCAGCCCGAAGGGGGTGAGCACAGATACGCAGTATTTT
.	TRBJ2-5	TRBV11-1	16	few	CASSVGTDSRKETQYF	TGTGCCAGCAGCGTAGGGACGGATAGCCGTAAAGAGACCCAGTACTTC
.	TRBJ2-2	TRBV7-8	16	few	CASSLKWGAEVGELFF	TGTGCCAGCAGCTTAAAGTGGGGGGCTGAGGTCGGGGAGCTGTTTTTT
.	TRBJ1-5	TRBV12-3/TRBV12-4	17	few	CASSFYGRAGGNQPQHF	TGTGCCAGCAGTTTTTATGGACGGGCAGGAGGCAATCAGCCCCAGCATTTT
.	TRBJ2-1	TRBV12-3/TRBV12-4	11	.	CASSLSVRGVF	TGTGCCAGCAGTTTATCGGTACGGGGTGTCTTC
.	TRBJ2-7	TRBV11-2	18	.	CASSPAGGRVGIGYEQYF	TGTGCCAGCAGCCCTGCTGGGGGCAGGGTGGGGATTGGGTACGAGCAGTACTTC
TRBD1	TRBJ1-1	TRBV2	14	few	CASSRQGRPTEAFF	TGTGCCAGCAGTCGACAGGGACGGCCGACTGAAGCTTTCTTT
TRBD1	TRBJ1-1	TRBV7-2	14	.	CASDAHGTGAEAFF	TGTGCCAGCGATGCACATGGGACAGGCGCTGAAGCTTTCTTT
.	TRBJ1-1	TRBV7-2	15	many	CASSLNSLMNTEAFF	TGTGCCAGCAGCTTAAACAGCCTGATGAACACTGAAGCTTTCTTT
.	TRBJ1-2	TRBV7-6	14	many	CASSLTPEGYGYTF	TGTGCCAGCAGCTTAACCCCCGAGGGCTATGGCTACACCTTC
.	TRBJ2-7	TRBV7-4	14	once	CASSVTGGVYEQYF	TGTGCCAGCAGCGTGACAGGCGGAGTCTACGAGCAGTACTTC
.	TRBJ2-7	TRBV20-1	13	few	CSARPGVSYEQYF	TGCAGTGCTAGACCGGGAGTCTCCTACGAGCAGTACTTC
TRBD2	TRBJ2-2	TRBV7-7	16	many	CASSAGTSGNTGELFF	TGTGCCAGCAGCGCGGGGACTAGCGGGAACACCGGGGAGCTGTTTTTT
TRBD1	TRBJ2-1	TRBV7-9	19	.	CASSRGQTSTRQLYNEQFF	TGTGCCAGCAGCCGGGGACAGACCTCAACTCGGCAACTTTACAATGAGCAGTTCTTC
TRBD1	TRBJ2-7	TRBV6-1	16	many	CASSEWAGGFGDPGYF	TGTGCCAGCAGTGAATGGGCAGGGGGTTTTGGCGACCCGGGGTACTTC
.	TRBJ2-5	TRBV7-9	16	medium-sized	CASSLRDDDGKETQYF	TGTGCCAGCAGCCTTCGGGACGATGACGGGAAAGAGACCCAGTACTTC
TRBD2	TRBJ2-1	TRBV7-8	14	many	CASTGLAGDDEQFF	TGTGCCAGCACGGGACTAGCGGGGGACGATGAGCAGTTCTTC
TRBD2	TRBJ2-2	TRBV14	15	few	CASRTSGSGTGELFF	TGTGCCAGCAGGACTAGCGGCTCGGGCACCGGGGAGCTGTTTTTT
.	TRBJ1-4	TRBV28	18	.	CASSLPGPAGDGNEKLFF	TGTGCCAGCAGTTTACCGGGGCCGGCGGGGGATGGTAATGAAAAACTGTTTTTT
.	TRBJ2-5	TRBV28	13	.	CASSTRQRETQYF	TGTGCCAGCAGTACGAGACAGAGGGAGACCCAGTACTTC
TRBD1	TRBJ2-5	TRBV7-8	15	many	CASSRGQGNQETQYF	TGTGCCAGCAGCCGGGGACAGGGAAACCAAGAGACCCAGTACTTC
.	TRBJ1-1	TRBV5-1	14	.	CASSLIQMNTEAFF	TGCGCCAGCAGCTTGATACAGATGAACACTGAAGCTTTCTTT
.	TRBJ2-1	TRBV24-1	16	.	CATSDNTGGSYNEQFF	TGTGCCACCAGTGATAACACAGGAGGGTCCTACAATGAGCAGTTCTTC
TRBD2	TRBJ2-1	TRBV3-1	17	few	CASSPGLAGEWDNEQFF	TGTGCCAGCAGCCCGGGACTAGCGGGGGAATGGGACAATGAGCAGTTCTTC
.	TRBJ2-7	TRBV7-2	14	many	CASSLDASSYEQYF	TGTGCCAGCAGCTTAGACGCCTCCTCCTACGAGCAGTACTTC
.	TRBJ1-1	TRBV6-1	12	many	CASSYKIGEAFF	TGTGCCAGCAGTTATAAGATCGGTGAAGCTTTCTTT
TRBD1	TRBJ1-2	TRBV20-1	15	many	CSARDSGQGAWGYTF	TGCAGTGCTAGAGATTCGGGACAGGGGGCCTGGGGCTACACCTTC
.	TRBJ2-7	TRBV7-2	14	many	CASSLSKANYEQYF	TGTGCCAGCAGCTTAAGTAAGGCTAACTACGAGCAGTACTTC
.	TRBJ2-3	TRBV11-2	16	many	CASSPLQGRATDTQYF	TGTGCCAGCAGCCCCTTACAGGGCCGAGCCACAGATACGCAGTATTTT
TRBD1	TRBJ2-5	TRBV11-2	15	.	CASSLGDRVQETQYF	TGTGCCAGCAGCTTAGGGGACAGGGTACAGGAGACCCAGTACTTC
.	TRBJ1-5	TRBV19	16	few	CASSIWVDRRRKPQHF	TGTGCCAGTAGTATTTGGGTTGACAGGCGGAGGAAGCCCCAGCATTTT
.	TRBJ1-2	TRBV2	15	few	CASRYEQAVESGYTF	TGTGCCAGCCGCTATGAACAGGCAGTGGAGAGTGGCTACACCTTC